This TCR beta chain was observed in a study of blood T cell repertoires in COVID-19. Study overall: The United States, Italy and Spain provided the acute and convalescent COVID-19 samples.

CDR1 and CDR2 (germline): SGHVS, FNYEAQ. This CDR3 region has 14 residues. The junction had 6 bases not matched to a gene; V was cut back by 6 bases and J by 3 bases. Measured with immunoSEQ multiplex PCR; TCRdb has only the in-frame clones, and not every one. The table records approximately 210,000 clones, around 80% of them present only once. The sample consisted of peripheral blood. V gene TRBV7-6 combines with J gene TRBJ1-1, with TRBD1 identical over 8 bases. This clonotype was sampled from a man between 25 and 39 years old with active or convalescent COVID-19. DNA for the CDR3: TGTGCCAGCAGTCTAGGACAGGGCTACACTGAAGCTTTCTTT. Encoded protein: CASSLGQGYTEAFF.